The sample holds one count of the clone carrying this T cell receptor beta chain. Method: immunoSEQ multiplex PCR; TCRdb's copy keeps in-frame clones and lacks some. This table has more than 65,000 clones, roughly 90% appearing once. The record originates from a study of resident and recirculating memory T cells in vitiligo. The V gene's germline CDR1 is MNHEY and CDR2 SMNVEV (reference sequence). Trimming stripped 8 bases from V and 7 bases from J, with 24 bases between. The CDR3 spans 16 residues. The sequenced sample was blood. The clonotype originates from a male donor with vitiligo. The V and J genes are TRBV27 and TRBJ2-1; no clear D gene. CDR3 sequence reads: CASLLRMGLLGNEQFF. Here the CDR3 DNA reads TGTGCCAGCTTGCTTAGAATGGGCTTGCTTGGGAATGAGCAGTTCTTC.